This T cell receptor beta chain was documented in a study of control samples from healthy donors and cancer patients. Germline-derived CDR1 and CDR2 are SQVTM and ANQGSEA. The V end lost 7 bases, the J end lost 6 bases, and 23 bases lay between the germline ends. This CDR3 comprises 15 residues. Some clones are missing from TCRdb's copy, which holds only in-frame ones; the method was immunoSEQ multiplex PCR. Of some 87,000 clones in the sample, 75% to 95% were seen once. This TCR was sampled from a young man in good health. Sequencing was done on a sample of blood. The chain combines TRBV29-1 with TRBJ2-3; D possibly corresponds to TRBD2 (6 bases). The chain's CDR3 is CSAMDPKAEGDTQYF. The DNA of the CDR3 is TGCAGCGCAATGGACCCAAAGGCGGAGGGGGATACGCAGTATTTT.